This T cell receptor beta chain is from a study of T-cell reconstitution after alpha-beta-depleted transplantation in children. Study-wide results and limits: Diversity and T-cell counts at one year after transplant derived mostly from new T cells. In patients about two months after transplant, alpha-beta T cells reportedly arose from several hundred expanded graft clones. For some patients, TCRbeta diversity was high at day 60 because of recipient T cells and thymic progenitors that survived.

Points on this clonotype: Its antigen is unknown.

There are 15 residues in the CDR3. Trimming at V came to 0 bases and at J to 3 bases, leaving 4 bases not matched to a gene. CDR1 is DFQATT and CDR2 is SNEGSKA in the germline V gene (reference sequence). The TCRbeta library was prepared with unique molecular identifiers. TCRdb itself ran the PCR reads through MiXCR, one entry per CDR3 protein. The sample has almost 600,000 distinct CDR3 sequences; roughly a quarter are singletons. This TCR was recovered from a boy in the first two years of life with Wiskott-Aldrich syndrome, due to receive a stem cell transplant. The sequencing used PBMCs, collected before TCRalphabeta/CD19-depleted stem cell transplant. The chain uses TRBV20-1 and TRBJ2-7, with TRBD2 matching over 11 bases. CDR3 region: CSARDRGTSGYEQYF. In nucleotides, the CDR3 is TGCAGTGCTAGAGATAGAGGGACTAGCGGCTACGAGCAGTACTTC.